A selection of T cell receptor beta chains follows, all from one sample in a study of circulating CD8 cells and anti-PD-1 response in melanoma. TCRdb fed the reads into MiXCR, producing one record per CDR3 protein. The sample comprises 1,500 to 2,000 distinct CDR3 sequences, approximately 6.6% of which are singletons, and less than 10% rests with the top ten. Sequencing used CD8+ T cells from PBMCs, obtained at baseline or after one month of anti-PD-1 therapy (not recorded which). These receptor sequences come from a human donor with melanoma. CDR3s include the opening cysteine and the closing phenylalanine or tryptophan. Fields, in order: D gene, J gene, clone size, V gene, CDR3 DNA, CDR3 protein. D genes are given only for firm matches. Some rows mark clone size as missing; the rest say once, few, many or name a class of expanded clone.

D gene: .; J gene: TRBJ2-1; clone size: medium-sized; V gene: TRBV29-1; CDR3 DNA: TGCAGCGTTGAGGGTATCCCGAGCTCCTACAATGAGCAGTTCTTC; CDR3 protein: CSVEGIPSSYNEQFF
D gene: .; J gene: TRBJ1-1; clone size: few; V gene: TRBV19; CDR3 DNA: TGTGCCAGTAGTATAGGGAGGACTGAAGCTTTCTTT; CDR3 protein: CASSIGRTEAFF
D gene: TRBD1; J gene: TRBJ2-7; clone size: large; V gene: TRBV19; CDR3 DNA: TGTGCCAGTAGTCCGTACTCGACAGGGGGAAATTCCTACGAGCAGTACTTC; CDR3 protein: CASSPYSTGGNSYEQYF
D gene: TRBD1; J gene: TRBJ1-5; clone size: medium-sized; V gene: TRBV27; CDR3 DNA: TGTGCCAGCAGTCCTGACAGGGGGCAAGGGCCCCAGCATTTT; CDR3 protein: CASSPDRGQGPQHF
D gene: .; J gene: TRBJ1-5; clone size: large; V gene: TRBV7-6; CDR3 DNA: TGTGCCAGCAGCTCCAGGGCAGCTTCTCAGCCCCAGCATTTT; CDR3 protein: CASSSRAASQPQHF
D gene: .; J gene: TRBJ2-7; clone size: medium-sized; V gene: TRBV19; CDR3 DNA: TGTGCCAGTAGGAGCACCAGAGGCCCCTACGAGCAGTACTTC; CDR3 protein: CASRSTRGPYEQYF
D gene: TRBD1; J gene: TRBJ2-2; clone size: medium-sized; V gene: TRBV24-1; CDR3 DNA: TGTGCCACCTCGTCCATCGGGACAGGGACTATGACGAACACCGGGGAGCTGTTTTTT; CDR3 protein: CATSSIGTGTMTNTGELFF
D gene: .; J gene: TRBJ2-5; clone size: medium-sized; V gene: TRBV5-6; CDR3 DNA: TGTGCCAGCAGCTTGGGACGGACCCAGTACTTC; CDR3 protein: CASSLGRTQYF
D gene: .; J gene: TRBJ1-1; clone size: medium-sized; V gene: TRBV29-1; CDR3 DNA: TGCAGCGTTTCCCTCCCGGGACTCGTGGTGAACACTGAAGCTTTCTTT; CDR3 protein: CSVSLPGLVVNTEAFF
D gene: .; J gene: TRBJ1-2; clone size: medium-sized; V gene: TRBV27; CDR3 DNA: TGTGCCAGCAGACCCAGGGTTAGGGATGGCTACACCTTC; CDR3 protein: CASRPRVRDGYTF
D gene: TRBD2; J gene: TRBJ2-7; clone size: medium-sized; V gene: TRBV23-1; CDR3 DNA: TGCGCCAGCAGTCGAGCCGTATGGACTAGCGGGAGTTCGTACGAGCAGTACTTC; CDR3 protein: CASSRAVWTSGSSYEQYF
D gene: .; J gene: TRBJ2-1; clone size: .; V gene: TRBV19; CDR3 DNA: TGTGCCAGCGGGGCGAGTGAGCAGTTCTTC; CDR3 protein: CASGASEQFF
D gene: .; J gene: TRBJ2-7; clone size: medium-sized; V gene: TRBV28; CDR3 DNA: TGTGCCAGCAGTTTGTTCTTACAGGGCGAGCAGTACTTC; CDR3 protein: CASSLFLQGEQYF
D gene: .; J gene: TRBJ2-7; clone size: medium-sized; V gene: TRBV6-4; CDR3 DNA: TGTGCCAGCAGCCCCACTGATAGCTCCTACGAGCAGTACTTC; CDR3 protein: CASSPTDSSYEQYF
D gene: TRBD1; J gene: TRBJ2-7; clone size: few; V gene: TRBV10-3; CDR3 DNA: TGTGCCATCAGTGAGTCTTTAGGGGGCGGCGACGAGCAGTACTTC; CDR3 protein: CAISESLGGGDEQYF
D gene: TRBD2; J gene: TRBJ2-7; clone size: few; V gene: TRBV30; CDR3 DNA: TGTGCCTGGACTTACAGCGGGACGGCGTCCTACGAGCAGTACTTC; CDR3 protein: CAWTYSGTASYEQYF
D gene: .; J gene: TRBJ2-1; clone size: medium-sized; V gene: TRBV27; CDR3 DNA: TGTGCCAGCGGCTACCCCCGACCGGCAGCCTACAATGAGCAGTTCTTC; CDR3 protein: CASGYPRPAAYNEQFF
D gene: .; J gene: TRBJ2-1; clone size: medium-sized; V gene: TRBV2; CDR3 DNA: TGTGCCAGCAGTGAAAGGTGGGCGGATGAGCAGTTCTTC; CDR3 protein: CASSERWADEQFF
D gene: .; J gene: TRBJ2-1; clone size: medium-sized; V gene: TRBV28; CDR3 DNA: TGTGCCAGCACCGAAGGGACAATCTACAATGAGCAGTTCTTC; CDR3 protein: CASTEGTIYNEQFF
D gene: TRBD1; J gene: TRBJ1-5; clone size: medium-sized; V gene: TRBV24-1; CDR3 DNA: TGTGCCACCAGTGATTCGGACAGGGATCAGCCCCAGCATTTT; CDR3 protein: CATSDSDRDQPQHF
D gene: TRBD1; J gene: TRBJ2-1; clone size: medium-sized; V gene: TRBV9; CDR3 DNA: TGTGCCAGCAGCGGGGGACAGGGGCATGAGCAGTTCTTC; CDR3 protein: CASSGGQGHEQFF
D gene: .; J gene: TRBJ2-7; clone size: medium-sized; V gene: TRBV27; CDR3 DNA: TGTGCCAGCAGAGGGGACACCTCCTACGAGCAGTACTTC; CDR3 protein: CASRGDTSYEQYF
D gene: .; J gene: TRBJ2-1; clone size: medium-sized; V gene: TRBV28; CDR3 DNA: TGTGCCAGCAGTGTGGCGACTGTGAATTACAATGAGCAGTTCTTC; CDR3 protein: CASSVATVNYNEQFF
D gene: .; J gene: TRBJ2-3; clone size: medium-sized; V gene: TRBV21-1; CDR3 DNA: TGTGCCAGCAGGGTCATTATAGCGGGAGGGCCTCATACGCAGTATTTT; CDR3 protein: CASRVIIAGGPHTQYF
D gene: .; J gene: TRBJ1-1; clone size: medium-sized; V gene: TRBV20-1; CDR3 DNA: TGCAGTGCTAGACCTGAGCCGGCGAACACTGAAGCTTTCTTT; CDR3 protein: CSARPEPANTEAFF
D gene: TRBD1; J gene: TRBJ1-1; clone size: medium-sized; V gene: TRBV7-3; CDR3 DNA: TGTGCCTCCGGGACAGGGAACACTGAAGCTTTCTTT; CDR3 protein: CASGTGNTEAFF
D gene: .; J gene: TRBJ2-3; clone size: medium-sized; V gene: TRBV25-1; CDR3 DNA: TGTGCCAGTTCATCGGACAGAAATACGCAGTATTTT; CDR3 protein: CASSSDRNTQYF
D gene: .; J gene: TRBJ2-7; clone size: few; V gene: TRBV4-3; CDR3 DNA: TGCGCCAGCAGCCAAGAACCCCAGGACTCCTACGAGCAGTACTTC; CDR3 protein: CASSQEPQDSYEQYF
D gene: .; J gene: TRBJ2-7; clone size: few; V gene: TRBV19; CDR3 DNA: TGTGCCTCAACAAGCGGCGACCCCTACGAGCAGTACTTC; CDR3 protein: CASTSGDPYEQYF
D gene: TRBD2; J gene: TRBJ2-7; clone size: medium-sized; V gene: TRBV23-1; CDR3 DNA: TGCGCCAGCAGTCGGACTAGGAACGAGCAGTACTTC; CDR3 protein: CASSRTRNEQYF
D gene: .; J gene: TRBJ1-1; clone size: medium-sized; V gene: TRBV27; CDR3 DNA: TGTGCCAGCAGTTTACTGTATAATACCTGGGGTGAAGCTTTCTTT; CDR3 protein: CASSLLYNTWGEAFF
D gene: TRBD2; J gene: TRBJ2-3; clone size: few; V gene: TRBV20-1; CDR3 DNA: TGCAGTGCTAGTTCCGGGACTAGCATTCGTGTAGGAGATACGCAGTATTTT; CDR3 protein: CSASSGTSIRVGDTQYF
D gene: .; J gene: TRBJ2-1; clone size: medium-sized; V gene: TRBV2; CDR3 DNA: TGTGCCAGGGAAGGGGGTTCCTACAATGAGCAGTTCTTC; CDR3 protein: CAREGGSYNEQFF
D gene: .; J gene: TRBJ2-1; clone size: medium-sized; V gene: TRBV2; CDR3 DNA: TGTGCCAGCCCAGAGGGAGAGGGCTCCTACAATGAGCAGTTCTTC; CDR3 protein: CASPEGEGSYNEQFF
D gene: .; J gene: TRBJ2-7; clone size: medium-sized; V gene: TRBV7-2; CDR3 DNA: TGTGCCAGCAGCTTAGGGGTCTACGAGCAGTACTTC; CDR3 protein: CASSLGVYEQYF
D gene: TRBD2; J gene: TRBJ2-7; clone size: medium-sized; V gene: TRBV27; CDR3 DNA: TGTGCCAGCAGTTTCCCCACCCTTAGCGGGGGGACCTACGAGCAGTACTTC; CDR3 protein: CASSFPTLSGGTYEQYF
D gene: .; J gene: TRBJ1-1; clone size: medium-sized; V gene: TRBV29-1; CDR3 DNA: TGCAGCGTGGGGGGATCTGCTGAAGCTTTCTTT; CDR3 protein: CSVGGSAEAFF
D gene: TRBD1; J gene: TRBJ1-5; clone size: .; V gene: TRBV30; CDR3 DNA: TGTGCCTGCACAGGGGGCTATAGCAATCAGCCCCAACATTTT; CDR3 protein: CACTGGYSNQPQHF
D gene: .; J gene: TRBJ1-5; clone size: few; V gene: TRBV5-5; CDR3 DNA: TGTGCCAGCAGCTTGAGCCCCCCAGGGAAGTCGGATCAGCCCCAGCATTTT; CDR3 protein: CASSLSPPGKSDQPQHF
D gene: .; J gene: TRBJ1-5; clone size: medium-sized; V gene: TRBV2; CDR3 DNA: TGTGCCAGCAGTGGAATTAGGGGCCAGAATAGCAATCAGCCCCAGCATTTT; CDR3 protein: CASSGIRGQNSNQPQHF